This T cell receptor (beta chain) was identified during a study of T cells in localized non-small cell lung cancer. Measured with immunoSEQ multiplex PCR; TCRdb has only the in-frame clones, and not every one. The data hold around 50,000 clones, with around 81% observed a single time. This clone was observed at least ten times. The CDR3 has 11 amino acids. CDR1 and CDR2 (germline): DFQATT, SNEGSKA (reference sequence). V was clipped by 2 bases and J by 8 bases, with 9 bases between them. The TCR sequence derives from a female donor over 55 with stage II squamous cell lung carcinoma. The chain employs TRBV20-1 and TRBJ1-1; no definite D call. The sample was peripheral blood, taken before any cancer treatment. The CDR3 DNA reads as TGCAGTGCTAGAAAGGGTACCGAAGCTTTCTTT. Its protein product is CSARKGTEAFF.